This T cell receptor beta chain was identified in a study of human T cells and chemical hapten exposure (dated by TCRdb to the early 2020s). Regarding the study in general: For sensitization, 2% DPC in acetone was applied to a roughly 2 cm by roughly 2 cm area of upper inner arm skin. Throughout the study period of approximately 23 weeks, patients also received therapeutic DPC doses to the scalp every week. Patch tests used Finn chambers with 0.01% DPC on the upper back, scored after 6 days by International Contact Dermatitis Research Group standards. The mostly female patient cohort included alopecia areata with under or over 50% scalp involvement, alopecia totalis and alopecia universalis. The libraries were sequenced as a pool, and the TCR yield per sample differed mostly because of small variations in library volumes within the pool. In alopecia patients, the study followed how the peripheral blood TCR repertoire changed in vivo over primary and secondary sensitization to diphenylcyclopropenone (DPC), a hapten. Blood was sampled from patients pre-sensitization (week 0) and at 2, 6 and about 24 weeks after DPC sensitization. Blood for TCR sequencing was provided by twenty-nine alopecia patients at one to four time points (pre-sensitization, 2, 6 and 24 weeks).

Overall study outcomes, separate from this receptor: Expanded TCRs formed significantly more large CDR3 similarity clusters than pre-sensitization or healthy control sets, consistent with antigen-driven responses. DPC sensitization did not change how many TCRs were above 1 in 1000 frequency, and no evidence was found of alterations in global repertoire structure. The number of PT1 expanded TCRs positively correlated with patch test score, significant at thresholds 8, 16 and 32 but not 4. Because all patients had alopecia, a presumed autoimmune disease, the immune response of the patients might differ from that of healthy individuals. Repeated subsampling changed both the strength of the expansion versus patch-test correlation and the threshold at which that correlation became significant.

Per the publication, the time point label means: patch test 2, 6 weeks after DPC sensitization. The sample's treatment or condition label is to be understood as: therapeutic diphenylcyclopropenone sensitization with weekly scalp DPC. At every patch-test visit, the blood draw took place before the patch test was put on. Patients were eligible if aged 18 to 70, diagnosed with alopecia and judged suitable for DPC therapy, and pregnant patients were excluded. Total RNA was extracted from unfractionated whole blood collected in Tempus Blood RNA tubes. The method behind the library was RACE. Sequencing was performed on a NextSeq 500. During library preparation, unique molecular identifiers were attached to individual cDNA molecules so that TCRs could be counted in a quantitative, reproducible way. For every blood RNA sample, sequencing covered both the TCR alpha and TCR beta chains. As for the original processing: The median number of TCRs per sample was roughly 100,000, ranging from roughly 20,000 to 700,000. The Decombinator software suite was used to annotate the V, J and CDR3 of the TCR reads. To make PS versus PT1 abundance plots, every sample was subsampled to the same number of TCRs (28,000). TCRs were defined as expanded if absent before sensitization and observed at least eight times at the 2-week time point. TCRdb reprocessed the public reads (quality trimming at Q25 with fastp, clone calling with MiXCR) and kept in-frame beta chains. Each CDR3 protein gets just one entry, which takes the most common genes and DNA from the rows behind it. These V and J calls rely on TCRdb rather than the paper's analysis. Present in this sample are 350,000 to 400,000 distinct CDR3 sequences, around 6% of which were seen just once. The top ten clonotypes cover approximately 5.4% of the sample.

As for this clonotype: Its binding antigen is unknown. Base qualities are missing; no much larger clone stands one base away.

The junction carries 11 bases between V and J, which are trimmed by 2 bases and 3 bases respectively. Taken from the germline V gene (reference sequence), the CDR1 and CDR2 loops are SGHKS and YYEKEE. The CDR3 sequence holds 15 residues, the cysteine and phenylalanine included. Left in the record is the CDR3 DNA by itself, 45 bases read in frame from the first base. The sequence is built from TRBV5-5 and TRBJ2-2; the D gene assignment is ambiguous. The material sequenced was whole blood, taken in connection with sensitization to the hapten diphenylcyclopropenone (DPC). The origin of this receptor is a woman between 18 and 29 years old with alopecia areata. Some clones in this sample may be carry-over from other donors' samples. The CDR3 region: CASSLTQSDTGELFF. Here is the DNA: TGTGCCAGCAGCTTAACGCAGTCAGACACCGGGGAGCTGTTTTTT.